This TCR beta chain was identified during a study of cytomegalovirus exposure and HLA in healthy donors. Vbeta (60) and Jbeta (13) primers were used in the PCR. The assay was immunoSEQ multiplex PCR, and TCRdb's table has in-frame clones only and misses some. Seen here are under 300,000 clones, approximately 91% observed once, and the top ten hold around 1.7%. Study-wide results and limits: Altogether, some 160 TCR beta chains were recorded as cytomegalovirus-associated.

In the case of this clone: Antigen unknown.

V was pared by 1 base and J by 1 base, with 7 bases between. In germline, CDR1 is LNHDA, CDR2 SQIVND (reference sequence). The CDR3 length is 14 residues. The chain has TRBV19 and TRBJ1-1, with D hard to call. The TCR originated in a girl aged 2-10 years in good health and CMV-seronegative. Material: PBMCs. Here the CDR3 DNA reads TGTGCCAGTAGTATAGTACACCCGAACACTGAAGCTTTCTTT. Protein product: CASSIVHPNTEAFF. The complete variable domain, with remaining parts taken from reference TRBV19 and TRBJ1-1, reads DGGITQSPKYLFRKEGQNVTLSCEQNLNHDAMYWYRQDPGQGLRLIYYSQIVNDFQKGDIAEGYSVSREKKESFPLTVTSAQKNPTAFYLCASSIVHPNTEAFFGQGTRLTVV.